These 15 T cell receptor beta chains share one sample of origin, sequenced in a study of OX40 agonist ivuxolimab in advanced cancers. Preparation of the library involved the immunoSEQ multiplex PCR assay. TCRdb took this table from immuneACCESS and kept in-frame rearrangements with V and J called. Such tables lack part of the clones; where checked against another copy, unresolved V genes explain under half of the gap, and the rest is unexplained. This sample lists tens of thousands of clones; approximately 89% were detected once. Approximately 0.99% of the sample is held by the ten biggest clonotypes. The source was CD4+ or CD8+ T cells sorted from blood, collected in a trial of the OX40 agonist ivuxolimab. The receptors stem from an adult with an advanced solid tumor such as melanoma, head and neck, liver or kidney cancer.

The DNA of the CDR3 is TGTGCCAGCAGCTTGGCCGTGGGGAACTCTGGAAACACCATATATTTT. Its translation is CASSLAVGNSGNTIYF. This chain connects TRBV5-6 to TRBJ1-3; D not certain. Trimming took 0 bases from V and 0 from J, leaving 10 bases between them. The CDR3 consists of 16 residues. CDR1 is SGHDT and CDR2 is YYEEEE in the germline V gene.

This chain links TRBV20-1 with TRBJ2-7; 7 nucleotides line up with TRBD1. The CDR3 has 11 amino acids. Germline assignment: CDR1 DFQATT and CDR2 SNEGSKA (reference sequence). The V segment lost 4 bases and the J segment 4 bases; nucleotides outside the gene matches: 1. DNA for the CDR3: TGCAGTGCTACAGGGGGTTACGAGCAGTACTTC. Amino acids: CSATGGYEQYF.

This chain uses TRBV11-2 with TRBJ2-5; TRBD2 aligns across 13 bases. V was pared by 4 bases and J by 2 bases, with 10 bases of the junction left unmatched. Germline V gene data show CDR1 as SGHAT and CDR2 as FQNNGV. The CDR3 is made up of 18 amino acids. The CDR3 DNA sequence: TGTGCCAGCAGCTCCTACCCGCGACTAGCGGGGGGACAAGAGACCCAGTACTTC. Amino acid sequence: CASSSYPRLAGGQETQYF.

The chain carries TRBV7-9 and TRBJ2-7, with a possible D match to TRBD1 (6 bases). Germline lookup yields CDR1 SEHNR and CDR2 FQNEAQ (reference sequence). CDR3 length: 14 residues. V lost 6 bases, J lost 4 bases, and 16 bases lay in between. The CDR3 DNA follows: TGTGCCAGCAGACAGGGATTACAGGGTTACGAGCAGTACTTC. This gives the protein CASRQGLQGYEQYF.

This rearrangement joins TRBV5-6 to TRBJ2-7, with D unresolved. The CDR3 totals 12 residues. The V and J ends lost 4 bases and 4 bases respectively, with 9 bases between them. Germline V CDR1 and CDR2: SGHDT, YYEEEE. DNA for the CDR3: TGTGCCAGCAGCCCGCGAGGTTACGAGCAGTACTTC. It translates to CASSPRGYEQYF. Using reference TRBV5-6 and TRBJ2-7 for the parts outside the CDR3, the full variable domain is DAGVTQSPTHLIKTRGQQVTLRCSPKSGHDTVSWYQQALGQGPQFIFQYYEEEERQRGNFPDRFSGHQFPNYSSELNVNALLLGDSALYLCASSPRGYEQYFGPGTRLTVT.

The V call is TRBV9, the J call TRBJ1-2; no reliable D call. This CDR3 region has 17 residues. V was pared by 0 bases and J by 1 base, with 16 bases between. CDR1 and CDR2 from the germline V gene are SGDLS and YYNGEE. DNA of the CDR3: TGTGCCAGCAGCGTAGAGGGCAGGCCTTTGCGTAACTATGGCTACACCTTC. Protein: CASSVEGRPLRNYGYTF.

CDR3 nucleotides: TGTGCCAGCAGTGAGGGTCCAGGGACTCTGAACACTGAAGCTTTCTTT. It is translated as CASSEGPGTLNTEAFF. The chain joins TRBV5-4 to TRBJ1-1; perhaps TRBD1 as D (5 bases). V was shortened by 5 bases and J by 0 bases, with 17 bases between the two germline ends. CDR1 SGHNT and CDR2 YYREEE come from the germline V gene (reference sequence). The CDR3 length is 16 residues.

The CDR3 protein is CASSLRRLAGPSYNEQFF. CDR3 sequence (DNA): TGCGCCAGCAGCCTCAGACGACTAGCGGGGCCCTCCTACAATGAGCAGTTCTTC. The chain links TRBV5-1 to TRBJ2-1, with 11 bases aligning to TRBD2. The V and J ends lost 4 bases and 0 bases, in that order; junction bases with no gene match: 9. This CDR3 is 18 amino acids long. Germline V gene lookup returns CDR1 SGHRS and CDR2 YFSETQ.

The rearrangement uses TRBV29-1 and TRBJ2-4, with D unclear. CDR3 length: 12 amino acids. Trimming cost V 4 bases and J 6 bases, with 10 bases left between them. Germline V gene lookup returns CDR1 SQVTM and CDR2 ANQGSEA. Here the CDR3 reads CSVGTPLNIQYF. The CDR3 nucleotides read TGCAGCGTTGGCACCCCCCTAAACATTCAGTACTTC.

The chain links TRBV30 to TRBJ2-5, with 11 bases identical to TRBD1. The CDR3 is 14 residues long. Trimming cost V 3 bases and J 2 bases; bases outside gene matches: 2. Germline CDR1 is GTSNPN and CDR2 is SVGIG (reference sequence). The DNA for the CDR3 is TGTGCCTGGAGCCGGGACAGGGGGCAAGAGACCCAGTACTTC. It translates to CAWSRDRGQETQYF.

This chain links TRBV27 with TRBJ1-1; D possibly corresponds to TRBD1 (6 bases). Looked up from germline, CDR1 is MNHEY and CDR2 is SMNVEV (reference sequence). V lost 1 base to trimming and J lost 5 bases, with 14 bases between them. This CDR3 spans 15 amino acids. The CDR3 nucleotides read TGTGCCAGCAGTTTATGGGGGGGCCTTGGGACTGAAGCTTTCTTT. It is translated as CASSLWGGLGTEAFF.

The DNA of the CDR3 is TGTGCCAGCAGTGGGACAGGCCTTGGTGAGCAGTTCTTC. It translates to CASSGTGLGEQFF. The V gene is TRBV2, the J gene TRBJ2-1; 7 bases map to TRBD1. CDR3 size: 13 residues. Germline-derived CDR1 and CDR2 are SNHLY and FYNNEI. The trim removed 4 bases at V and 9 bases at J, leaving 6 bases unmatched.

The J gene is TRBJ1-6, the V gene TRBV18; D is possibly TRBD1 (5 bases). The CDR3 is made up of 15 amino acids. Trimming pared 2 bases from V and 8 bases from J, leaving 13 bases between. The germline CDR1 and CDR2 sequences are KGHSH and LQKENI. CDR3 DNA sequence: TGTGCCAGCTCACCAGGTAGGGGAGACTATTCACCCCTCCACTTT. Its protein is CASSPGRGDYSPLHF.

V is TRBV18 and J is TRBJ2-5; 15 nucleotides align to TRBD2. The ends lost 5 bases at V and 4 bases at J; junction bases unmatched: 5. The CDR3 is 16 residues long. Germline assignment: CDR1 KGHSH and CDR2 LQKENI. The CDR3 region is CASSERTSGGAETQYF. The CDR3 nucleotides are TGTGCCAGCTCAGAACGGACTAGCGGGGGGGCAGAGACCCAGTACTTC. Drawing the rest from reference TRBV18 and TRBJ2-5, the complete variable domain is NAGVMQNPRHLVRRRGQEARLRCSPMKGHSHVYWYRQLPEEGLKFMVYLQKENIIDESGMPKERFSAEFPKEGPSILRIQQVVRGDSAAYFCASSERTSGGAETQYFGPGTRLLVL.

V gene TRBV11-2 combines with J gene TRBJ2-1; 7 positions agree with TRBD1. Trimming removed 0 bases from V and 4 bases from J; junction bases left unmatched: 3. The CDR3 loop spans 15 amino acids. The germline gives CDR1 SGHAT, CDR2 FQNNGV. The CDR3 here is CASSLDLGQYNEQFF. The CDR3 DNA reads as TGTGCCAGCAGCTTAGATCTGGGACAGTACAATGAGCAGTTCTTC.